This note documents a single T cell receptor beta chain sequence. No cognate antigen has been identified for it. The junction differs from germline at one of its ends, possibly a read error. This entry comes from a study of neurological immune-mediated disorders (dated by TCRdb to the late 2010s). A note on the overall study: Peripheral blood TCR-beta repertoires from HTLV-I-associated myelopathy (HAM/TSP) patients, multiple sclerosis patients and healthy controls were compared by UMI-based sequencing. The cohort comprised around 70 subjects: 14 HAM/TSP patients, 34 multiple sclerosis patients and 20 healthy controls. The approximately 100 TCR-beta libraries included longitudinal samples, technical triplicates and paired sorted CD4+ and CD8+ T-cell subsets alongside PBMC samples. Findings and caveats that apply to the study as a whole: TCR clonal expansion was highest in HAM/TSP patients and lowest in MS patients, with MS patients falling below even healthy controls. No identical CDR3 amino acid sequences were found to be shared among expanded clones across subjects, suggesting that TCR-beta repertoires were private in all groups.

cDNA was synthesized by template-switch 5'RACE using a primer with a 10-nucleotide random unique molecular identifier that tagged each TCR transcript. Over 170 million TCR-beta sequences, covering 15-18 subjects, were produced in each sequencing run. Total RNA was extracted with the RNeasy kit. Using the KAPA Real-time Library Amplification kit, TCR-beta VDJ regions were amplified with primers for the TCR constant region and the 5'RACE anchor. A first PCR added sample indexes and Illumina adaptors, after which a second PCR increased the library yield. After Ampure bead purification, the TCR product of roughly 650 bp was size-selected on a 2% E-gel SizeSelection system. Library quality was checked on a Bioanalyzer, concentration was measured with Qubit, and libraries were quantified with the Kapa Library Quantification kit before pooling. Libraries were sequenced paired-end 2 x 150 bp on an Illumina HiSeq 2500. To increase sequence diversity, roughly 24-32% phiX was spiked into each library pool. Per the original workflow: The UMI-based MiGEC pipeline processed quality-filtered reads and removed over 75% of raw TCR sequences during error correction. VDJ genes were aligned to IMGT germline references, and each clonotype was defined by a unique CDR3 amino acid sequence together with V-J genes. Clonal expansion, Shannon diversity and CDR3 relatedness (CalcPairwiseDistances, ClusterSamples) were evaluated with VDJtools, and phylogenetic trees were built with CLCbio workbench. A clone was classed as expanded if it had 8 or more unique UMIs, a cutoff based on coefficient-of-variation modelling across technical triplicates. TCRdb passed the public sequencing reads through fastp at Q25 and MiXCR, retaining productive beta sequences. Rows with one shared CDR3 protein collapse into an entry with the most common genes and DNA. Clone size and V and J calls follow TCRdb, not the original study. The sample table lists tens of thousands of distinct CDR3 sequences, roughly an eighth of them with a count of one. Of the sample, about 1.3% is held by the ten largest clones.

The germline V gene supplies CDR1 MNHNS and CDR2 SASEGT. The CDR3 has 14 amino acids, counting the end cysteine and phenylalanine. The CDR3 DNA has 42 bases and is translated from base 1. The healthy controls were volunteers from blood banks in Maryland, USA. Libraries from unsorted PBMCs were made from 2 million PBMCs kept in RNAlater at -80 degrees C until RNA extraction. Peripheral blood was subjected to Ficoll-Hypaque density gradient centrifugation to isolate PBMCs, which were then cryopreserved in liquid nitrogen. The sequence was collected from a female donor in good health. Sequenced: PBMCs. The sequence is built from TRBV6-1 and TRBJ2-3; possibly the D gene is TRBD1, per 6 matching bases. The CDR3 sequence is CASSVQGSGDTQYF. The bases read TGTGCCAGCAGTGTCCAGGGGTCTGGGGATACGCAGTACTTT.